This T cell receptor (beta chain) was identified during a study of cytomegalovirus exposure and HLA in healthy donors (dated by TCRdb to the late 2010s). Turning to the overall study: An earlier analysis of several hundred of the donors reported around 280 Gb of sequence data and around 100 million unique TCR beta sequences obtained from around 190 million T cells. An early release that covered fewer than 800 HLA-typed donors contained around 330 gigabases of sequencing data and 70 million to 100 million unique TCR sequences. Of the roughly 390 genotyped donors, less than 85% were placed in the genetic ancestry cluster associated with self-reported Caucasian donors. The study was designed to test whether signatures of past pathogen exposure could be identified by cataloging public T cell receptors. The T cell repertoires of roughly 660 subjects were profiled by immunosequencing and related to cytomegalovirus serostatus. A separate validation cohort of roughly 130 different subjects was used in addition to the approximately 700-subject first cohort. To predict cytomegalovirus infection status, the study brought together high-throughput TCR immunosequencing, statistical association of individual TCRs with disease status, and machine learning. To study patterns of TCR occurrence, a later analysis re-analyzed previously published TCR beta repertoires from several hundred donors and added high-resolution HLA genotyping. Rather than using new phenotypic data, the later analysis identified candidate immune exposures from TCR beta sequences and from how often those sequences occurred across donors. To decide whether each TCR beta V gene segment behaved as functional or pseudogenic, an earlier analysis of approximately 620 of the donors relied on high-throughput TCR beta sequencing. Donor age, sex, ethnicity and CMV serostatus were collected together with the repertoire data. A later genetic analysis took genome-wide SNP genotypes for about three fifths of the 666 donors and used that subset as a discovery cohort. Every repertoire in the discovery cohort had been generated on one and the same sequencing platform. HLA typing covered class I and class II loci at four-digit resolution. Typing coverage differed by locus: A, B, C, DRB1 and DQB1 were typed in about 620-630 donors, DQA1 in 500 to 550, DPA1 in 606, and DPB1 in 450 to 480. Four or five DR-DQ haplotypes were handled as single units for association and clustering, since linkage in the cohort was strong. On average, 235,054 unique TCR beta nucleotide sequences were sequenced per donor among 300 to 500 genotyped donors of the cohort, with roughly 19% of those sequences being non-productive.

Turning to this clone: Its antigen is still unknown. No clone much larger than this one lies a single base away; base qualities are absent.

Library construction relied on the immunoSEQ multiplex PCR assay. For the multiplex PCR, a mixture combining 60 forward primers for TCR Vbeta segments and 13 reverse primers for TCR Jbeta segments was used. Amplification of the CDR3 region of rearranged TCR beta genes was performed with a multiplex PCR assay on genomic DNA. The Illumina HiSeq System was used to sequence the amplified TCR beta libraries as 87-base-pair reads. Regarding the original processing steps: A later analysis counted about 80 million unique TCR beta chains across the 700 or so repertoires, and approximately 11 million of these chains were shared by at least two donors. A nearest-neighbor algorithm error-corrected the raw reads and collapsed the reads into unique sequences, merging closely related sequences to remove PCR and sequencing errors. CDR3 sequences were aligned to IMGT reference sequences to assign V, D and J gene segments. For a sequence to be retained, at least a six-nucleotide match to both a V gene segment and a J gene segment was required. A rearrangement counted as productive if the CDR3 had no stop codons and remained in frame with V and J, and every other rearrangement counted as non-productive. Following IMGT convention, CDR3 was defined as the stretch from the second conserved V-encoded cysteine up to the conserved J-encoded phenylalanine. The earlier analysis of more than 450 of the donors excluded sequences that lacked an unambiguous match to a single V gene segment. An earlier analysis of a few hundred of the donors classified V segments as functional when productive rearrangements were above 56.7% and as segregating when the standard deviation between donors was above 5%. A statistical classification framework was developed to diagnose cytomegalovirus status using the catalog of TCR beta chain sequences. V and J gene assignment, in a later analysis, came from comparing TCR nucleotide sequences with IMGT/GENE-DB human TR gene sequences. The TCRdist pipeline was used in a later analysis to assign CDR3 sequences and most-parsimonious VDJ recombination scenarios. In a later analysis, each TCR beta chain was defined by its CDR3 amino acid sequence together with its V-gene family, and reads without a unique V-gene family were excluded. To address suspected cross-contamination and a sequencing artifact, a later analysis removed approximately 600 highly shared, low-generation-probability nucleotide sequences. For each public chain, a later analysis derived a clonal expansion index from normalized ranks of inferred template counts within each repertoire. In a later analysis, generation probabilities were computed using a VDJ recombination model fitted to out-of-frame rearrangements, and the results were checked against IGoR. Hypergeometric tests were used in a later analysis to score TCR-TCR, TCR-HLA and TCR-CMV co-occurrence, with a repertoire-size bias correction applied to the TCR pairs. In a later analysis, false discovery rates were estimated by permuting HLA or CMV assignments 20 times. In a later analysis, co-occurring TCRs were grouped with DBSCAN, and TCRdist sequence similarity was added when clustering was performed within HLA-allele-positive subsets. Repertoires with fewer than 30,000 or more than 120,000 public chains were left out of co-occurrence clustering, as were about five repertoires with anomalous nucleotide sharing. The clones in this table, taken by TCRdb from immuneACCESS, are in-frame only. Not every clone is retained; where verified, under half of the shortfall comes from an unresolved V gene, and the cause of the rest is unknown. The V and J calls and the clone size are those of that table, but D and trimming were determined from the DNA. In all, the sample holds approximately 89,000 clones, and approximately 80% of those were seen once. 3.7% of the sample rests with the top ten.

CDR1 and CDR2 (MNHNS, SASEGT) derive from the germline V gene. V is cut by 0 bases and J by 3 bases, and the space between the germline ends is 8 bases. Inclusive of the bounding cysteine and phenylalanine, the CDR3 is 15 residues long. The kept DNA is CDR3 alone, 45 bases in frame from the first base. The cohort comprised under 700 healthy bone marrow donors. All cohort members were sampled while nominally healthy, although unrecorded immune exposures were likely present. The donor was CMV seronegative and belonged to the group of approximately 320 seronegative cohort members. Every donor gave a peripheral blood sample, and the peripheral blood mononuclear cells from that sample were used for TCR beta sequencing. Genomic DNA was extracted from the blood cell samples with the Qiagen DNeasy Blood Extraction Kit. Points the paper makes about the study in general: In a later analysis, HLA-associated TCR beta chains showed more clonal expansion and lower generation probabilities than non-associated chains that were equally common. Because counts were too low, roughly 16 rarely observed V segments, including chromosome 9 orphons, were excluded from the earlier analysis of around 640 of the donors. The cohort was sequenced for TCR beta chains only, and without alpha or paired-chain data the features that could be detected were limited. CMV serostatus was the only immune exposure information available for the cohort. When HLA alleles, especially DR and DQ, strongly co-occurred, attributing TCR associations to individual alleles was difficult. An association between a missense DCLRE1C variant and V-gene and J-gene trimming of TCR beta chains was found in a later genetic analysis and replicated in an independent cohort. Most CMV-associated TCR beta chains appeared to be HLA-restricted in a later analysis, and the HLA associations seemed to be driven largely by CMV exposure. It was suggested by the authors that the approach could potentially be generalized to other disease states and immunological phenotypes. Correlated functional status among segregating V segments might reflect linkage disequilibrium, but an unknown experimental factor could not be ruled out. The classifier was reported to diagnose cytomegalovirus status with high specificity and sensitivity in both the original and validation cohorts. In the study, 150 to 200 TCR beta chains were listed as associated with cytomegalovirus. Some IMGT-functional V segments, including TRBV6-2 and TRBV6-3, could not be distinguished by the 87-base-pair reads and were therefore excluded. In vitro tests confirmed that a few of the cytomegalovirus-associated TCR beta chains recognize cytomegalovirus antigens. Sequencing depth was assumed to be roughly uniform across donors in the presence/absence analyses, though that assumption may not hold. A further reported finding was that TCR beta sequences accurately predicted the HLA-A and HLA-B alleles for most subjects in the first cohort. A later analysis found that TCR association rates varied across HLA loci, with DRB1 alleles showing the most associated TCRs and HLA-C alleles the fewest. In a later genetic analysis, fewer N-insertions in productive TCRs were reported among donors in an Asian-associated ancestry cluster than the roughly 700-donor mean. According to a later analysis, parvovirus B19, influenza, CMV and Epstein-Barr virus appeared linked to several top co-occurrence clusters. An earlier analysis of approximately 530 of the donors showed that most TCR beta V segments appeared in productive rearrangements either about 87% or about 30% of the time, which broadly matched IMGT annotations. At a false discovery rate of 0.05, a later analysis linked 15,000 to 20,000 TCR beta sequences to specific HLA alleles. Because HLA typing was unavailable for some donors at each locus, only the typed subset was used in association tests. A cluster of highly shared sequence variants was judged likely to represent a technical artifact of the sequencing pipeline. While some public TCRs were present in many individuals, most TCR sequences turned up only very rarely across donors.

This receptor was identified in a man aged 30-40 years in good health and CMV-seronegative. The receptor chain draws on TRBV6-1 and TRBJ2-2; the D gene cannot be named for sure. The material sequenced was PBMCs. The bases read TGTGCCAGCAGTGAAGCGCCCGGGTACACCGGGGAGCTGTTTTTT. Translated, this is CASSEAPGYTGELFF.